The 29 T cell receptor beta chains below were found in one sample sequenced in a study of cytomegalovirus exposure and HLA in healthy donors. 13 Jbeta primers and 60 Vbeta primers were used for the PCR. Only in-frame clones appear in the TCRdb table, and some are missing; sequencing was by immunoSEQ multiplex PCR. The data contain around 170,000 clones, approximately 84% of them seen just once; the ten biggest clones take up around 3%. Input material: PBMCs. The receptors here all came from a woman between 50 and 59 years old in good health and CMV-seropositive.

J is TRBJ2-1 and V is TRBV28, with a tentative D call TRBD1 (6 bases). Germline values: CDR1 MDHEN, CDR2 SYDVKM. Trimming shortened V by 1 base and J by 7 bases, and 17 bases separated the two germline ends. CDR3 length equals 16 residues. CDR3 DNA: TGTGCCAGCAGTTTATATAGGGGGAGATTACAAAATGAGCAGTTCTTC. Amino acids: CASSLYRGRLQNEQFF. Variable domain in full (rest from reference TRBV28 and TRBJ2-1): DVKVTQSSRYLVKRTGEKVFLECVQDMDHENMFWYRQDPGLGLRLIYFSYDVKMKEKGDIPEGYSVSREKKERFSLILESASTNQTSMYLCASSLYRGRLQNEQFFGPGTRLTVL.

The chain links TRBV7-9 to TRBJ2-4, with D possibly TRBD1 on 6 matching bases. Germline V gene lookup returns CDR1 SEHNR and CDR2 FQNEAQ (reference sequence). This CDR3 region has 16 residues. Trimming removed 2 bases at V and 0 bases at J, with 11 bases between. CDR3 residues: CASSLQGYLAKNIQYF. The DNA of the CDR3 is TGTGCCAGCAGCTTACAGGGGTACCTAGCCAAAAACATTCAGTACTTC.

The chain links TRBV19 to TRBJ2-5, with 8 bases that match TRBD1. The CDR3 has 17 residues. Germline V gene data show CDR1 as LNHDA and CDR2 as SQIVND (reference sequence). Trimming at V came to 0 bases and at J to 5 bases, leaving 11 bases not matched to a gene. In nucleotides, the CDR3 is TGTGCCAGTAGTATAGATCATAGGGCAGGGGGCCGGGAGACCCAGTACTTC. Protein product: CASSIDHRAGGRETQYF.

The chain uses TRBV7-9 and TRBJ1-4, with 10 positions matching TRBD1. The V segment lost 1 base and the J segment 7 bases; nucleotides outside the gene matches: 6. CDR3 length: 16 residues. Germline CDR1 SEHNR, CDR2 FQNEAQ (reference sequence). The CDR3 spells CASSLVVTGGSEKLFF. As DNA, the CDR3 is TGTGCCAGCAGCTTAGTTGTGACAGGGGGCAGTGAAAAACTGTTTTTT.

This chain's CDR3 is CASSSTTWQPQHF. The CDR3 DNA reads TGTGCCAGCAGTTCCACTACCTGGCAGCCCCAGCATTTT. The chain couples TRBV6-5 to TRBJ1-5; D remains ambiguous. V shed 4 bases and J shed 7 bases, with 11 bases lying between them. The CDR3 has 13 amino acids. Per germline, CDR1 MNHEY and CDR2 SVGAGI.

The CDR3 sequence is CAWSVQGHEQFF. The CDR3 DNA reads as TGTGCCTGGAGTGTACAGGGGCATGAGCAGTTCTTC. The chain uses TRBV30 and TRBJ2-1; 7 bases are shared with TRBD1. V dropped 0 bases and J dropped 8; count of bases not matched to a gene: 1. CDR3 length equals 12 residues. Germline CDR1 and CDR2: GTSNPN and SVGIG (reference sequence).

CDR3 sequence: CASSYSIDGNSPLHF. The CDR3 nucleotides are TGTGCCAGCAGTTATAGCATCGACGGGAATTCACCCCTCCACTTT. V gene TRBV6-5 combines with J gene TRBJ1-6, with no clear D. Germline CDR1 reads MNHEY; CDR2 reads SVGAGI. This CDR3 region has 15 residues. Between the trimmed V and J ends, which lost 3 bases and 7 bases, there was a span of 13 bases.

The chain joins TRBV4-2 to TRBJ1-6; tentatively, D is TRBD1 (6 bases). The V gene's germline CDR1 is LGHNA and CDR2 YNFKEQ. The CDR3 extends over 18 amino acids. The ends were cut back, 0 bases at V and 9 bases at J, with 21 bases in the middle. CDR3 residues: CASSQDSAGGSFGSPLHF. For the CDR3, the DNA is TGTGCCAGCAGCCAAGATAGCGCGGGGGGCTCCTTTGGTTCACCCCTCCACTTT.

The J gene is TRBJ1-4, the V gene TRBV15, with D unresolved. Trimming cost V 1 base and J 2 bases, with 11 bases left between them. This CDR3 has 16 amino acids. In germline, CDR1 is LNHNV, CDR2 YYDKDF (reference sequence). CDR3 region: CATSRAGDRTNEKLFF. The CDR3, as DNA: TGTGCCACCAGCAGAGCGGGTGATCGGACTAATGAAAAACTGTTTTTT.

The chain combines TRBV6-1 with TRBJ2-5; TRBD1 agrees at 7 bases. The CDR3 runs to 13 residues. CDR1 is MNHNS and CDR2 is SASEGT in the germline V gene. The junction had 3 bases not matched to a gene; V was cut back by 5 bases and J by 3 bases. The CDR3 protein is CASSPGTEETQYF. The CDR3 nucleotides read TGTGCCAGCAGTCCCGGGACAGAAGAGACCCAGTACTTC.

V is TRBV18 and J is TRBJ2-7, with 9 bases fitting TRBD2. CDR1 is KGHSH and CDR2 is LQKENI in the germline V gene. The length of the CDR3 is 14 residues. Unmatched junction bases numbered 7, after V lost 3 bases and J lost 7 bases. The CDR3 here is CASSPGLAEGEQYF. CDR3 sequence (DNA): TGTGCCAGCTCACCGGGACTAGCCGAAGGGGAGCAGTACTTC.

The chain uses TRBV5-5 and TRBJ2-2; D perhaps matches TRBD2 (6 bases). This CDR3 has 15 amino acids. Trimming shortened V by 6 bases and J by 7 bases, and 19 bases separated the two germline ends. Germline CDR1 reads SGHKS; CDR2 reads YYEKEE (reference sequence). The CDR3 protein is CASTLEGNILGELFF. CDR3 coding DNA: TGTGCCAGCACCCTGGAGGGGAATATTCTCGGGGAGCTGTTTTTT.

This chain joins TRBV5-1 and TRBJ2-5; 10 bases line up with TRBD1. The DNA end is more similar to TRBJ2-7, so the J call may be wrong. In germline, CDR1 is SGHRS, CDR2 YFSETQ. The CDR3 consists of 14 residues. Written as DNA, the CDR3 is TGCGCCAGCAGCCCGGGACAGGGGTTCGACGAGCAGTACTTC. Protein product: CASSPGQGFDEQYF.

The V and J genes are TRBV28 and TRBJ1-1, with D possibly TRBD1 on 5 matching bases. The CDR3 extends over 13 amino acids. Germline CDR1 is MDHEN and CDR2 is SYDVKM. V was cut by 6 bases and J by 6 bases, with 14 bases left in between. The CDR3 nucleotides read TGTGCCAGCAGCCCTACAGGCGGTTCTGAAGCTTTCTTT. Protein sequence: CASSPTGGSEAFF.

This chain links TRBV19 with TRBJ2-5, with TRBD2 matching over 11 bases. Germline trimming cut 3 bases from V and 9 bases from J; bases unmatched to any gene: 3. This CDR3 is 13 amino acids long. Germline assignment: CDR1 LNHDA and CDR2 SQIVND (reference sequence). CDR3 coding DNA: TGTGCCAGTAGTATGACTAGCGGGGCGTCCCAGTACTTC. Translation gives CASSMTSGASQYF.

This rearrangement joins TRBV6-6 to TRBJ2-7; D may be TRBD1 (5 bases). Trimming took 2 bases from V and 2 from J, leaving 13 bases between them. The CDR3 consists of 15 residues. From germline, CDR1 is MNHNY and CDR2 SVGAGI (reference sequence). The CDR3: CASSYGSGKAYEQYF. In DNA, the CDR3 is TGTGCCAGCAGTTACGGGTCAGGGAAGGCCTACGAGCAGTACTTC.

On this clone: Its ends do not fully match the called genes, so a read error is possible. This sample also contains other DNA sequences that code for the same CDR3. The V gene is TRBV4-1, the J gene TRBJ2-7, with a possible D match to TRBD2 (5 bases). The CDR3 has 16 amino acids. The germline V gene has CDR1 MGHRA and CDR2 YSYEKL. CDR3 bases: TGCGCCAGCAGCCAAGGGATTACCACGGGGTCCTACGAACAGTACTTC. As protein: CASSQGITTGSYEQYF.

V is TRBV6-6 and J is TRBJ1-2; no clear D. V was pared by 3 bases and J by 4 bases, with 12 bases between. The length of the CDR3 is 14 residues. Per the germline V gene, CDR1 is MNHNY and CDR2 is SVGAGI (reference sequence). The CDR3 nucleotides are TGTGCCAGCAGTTATAGGGAGGGCTCCTATGGCTACACCTTC. This sequence encodes CASSYREGSYGYTF.

The rearrangement joins TRBV19 to TRBJ1-1, with 9 bases matching TRBD1. Germline-derived CDR1 and CDR2 are LNHDA and SQIVND (reference sequence). The CDR3 has 15 residues. After removal of 3 bases from V and 6 bases from J, the junction contained 8 bases not matched to a gene. DNA for the CDR3: TGTGCCAGTAGTATCGGGGGACAGGGATCGTCTGAAGCTTTCTTT. Translating gives CASSIGGQGSSEAFF.

The rearrangement uses TRBV19 and TRBJ1-2; TRBD1 might be the D (6 bases). Germline V gene lookup returns CDR1 LNHDA and CDR2 SQIVND (reference sequence). V lost 8 bases to trimming and J lost 6 bases, with 19 bases between them. The CDR3 is made up of 14 amino acids. CDR3 sequence reads: CASREWQGRDGYTF. CDR3 bases: TGTGCCAGTCGGGAGTGGCAGGGGAGGGATGGCTACACCTTC. Full variable domain (missing parts from reference TRBV19 and TRBJ1-2): DGGITQSPKYLFRKEGQNVTLSCEQNLNHDAMYWYRQDPGQGLRLIYYSQIVNDFQKGDIAEGYSVSREKKESFPLTVTSAQKNPTAFYLCASREWQGRDGYTFGSGTRLTVV.

This chain uses TRBV4-3 with TRBJ2-7; D possibly corresponds to TRBD1 (6 bases). Germline loops: CDR1 LGHNA, CDR2 YSLEER. The CDR3 extends over 15 amino acids. Trimming shortened V by 0 bases and J by 3 bases, and 12 bases separated the two germline ends. The chain's CDR3 is CASSQDVTGIYEQYF. The CDR3 nucleotides read TGCGCCAGCAGCCAAGACGTGACAGGCATCTACGAGCAGTACTTC.

This rearrangement joins TRBV6-6 to TRBJ2-5; TRBD2 is a possible D gene (7 bases). The assigned J gene may be wrong: the sequence end matches TRBJ2-7 better. The germline gives CDR1 MNHNY, CDR2 SVGAGI (reference sequence). The CDR3 has 15 amino acids. CDR3 amino acids: CASTLRGGQGVEQYF. CDR3 nucleotide sequence: TGTGCCAGCACCCTAAGGGGGGGCCAAGGGGTCGAGCAGTACTTC.

Here the CDR3 DNA reads TGTGCCAGCAGTATTCAGGGTCCTGCCTCCAATGAGCAGTTCTTC. Amino acid sequence: CASSIQGPASNEQFF. The chain has TRBV6-1 and TRBJ2-1, with D possibly matching TRBD1 (5 bases). CDR1 and CDR2 (germline): MNHNS, SASEGT. Trimming removed 5 bases from V and 6 bases from J, with 17 bases in between. The CDR3 covers 15 residues.

V is TRBV7-3 and J is TRBJ2-1, with 12 nucleotides matching TRBD2. The J segment lost 6 bases and the V segment lost 4 bases, leaving 4 bases of the junction unmatched. Looked up from germline, CDR1 is SGHTA and CDR2 is FQGTGA. CDR3 size: 15 residues. DNA of the CDR3: TGTGCCAGCAGCTCCCTAGCGGGGGGGATCAATGAGCAGTTCTTC. Encoded protein: CASSSLAGGINEQFF.

This clone was detected only a few times. V gene TRBV5-4 combines with J gene TRBJ2-5, with D possibly being TRBD2 (5 bases). The assigned J gene may be wrong: the sequence end matches TRBJ2-7 better. This CDR3 is 17 amino acids long. Germline V gene data show CDR1 as SGHNT and CDR2 as YYREEE (reference sequence). This chain's CDR3 is CASSSGGLGGSSYEQYF. The CDR3 DNA reads as TGTGCCAGCAGCTCGGGCGGGTTAGGAGGTAGCTCCTACGAGCAGTACTTC.

The rearrangement links TRBV4-2 to TRBJ2-7, with TRBD1 matching 9 bases. V trimming: 0 bases; J trimming: 6 bases; junction bases outside the gene matches: 15. This CDR3 contains 18 residues. Germline CDR1 LGHNA, CDR2 YNFKEQ. The CDR3 spells CASSQDYGLGQGTREQYF. DNA of the CDR3: TGTGCCAGCAGCCAAGACTATGGACTGGGACAGGGCACGCGCGAGCAGTACTTC.

The V and J genes are TRBV7-3 and TRBJ2-7; D is undetermined. The CDR3 has 13 amino acids. Trimming removed 0 bases at V and 1 base at J, with 4 bases between. Germline V gene lookup returns CDR1 SGHTA and CDR2 FQGTGA. CDR3 in DNA: TGTGCCAGCAGCTTAACTATTTCCTACGAGCAGTACTTC. It codes for CASSLTISYEQYF.

This chain uses TRBV7-9 with TRBJ2-5, with 8 bases matching TRBD1. The CDR3 has 15 amino acids. The junction had 8 bases not matched to a gene; V was cut back by 5 bases and J by 3 bases. Germline-derived CDR1 and CDR2 are SEHNR and FQNEAQ (reference sequence). The chain's CDR3 is CASSLGTGWEETQYF. In DNA form, the CDR3 reads TGTGCCAGCAGCCTGGGGACAGGATGGGAAGAGACCCAGTACTTC.

The V call is TRBV11-2, the J call TRBJ1-6; D is unresolved. The CDR3 consists of 13 residues. Looked up from germline, CDR1 is SGHAT and CDR2 is FQNNGV. The ends were cut back, 7 bases at V and 7 bases at J, with 11 bases in the middle. The CDR3 region is CASTWERNSPLHF. The CDR3 DNA reads TGTGCCAGCACCTGGGAGCGGAATTCACCCCTCCACTTT.